The sequence of this T cell receptor (beta chain) was determined in a study of radiotherapy plus CTLA-4 blockade in lung cancer. The data were produced by immunoSEQ multiplex PCR, yet TCRdb's version contains in-frame clones alone and is incomplete. The sample includes some 110,000 clones, roughly 86% seen only once; the top ten take around 3.3%. Germline lookup yields CDR1 SEHNR and CDR2 FQNEAQ (reference sequence). The CDR3 runs 16 residues. V was pared by 5 bases and J by 4 bases, with 12 bases of the junction left unmatched. The clonotype was recovered from a human donor with non-small cell lung cancer that progressed on radiotherapy plus ipilimumab. Some clones in this sample may be carry-over from other donors' samples. V gene TRBV7-9 combines with J gene TRBJ1-2; 8 bases agree with TRBD1. Sequences were derived from peripheral blood, sampled from a patient treated with radiotherapy plus ipilimumab. CDR3: CASSLVRTGYGYGYTF. CDR3 in DNA: TGTGCCAGCAGCCTAGTACGGACAGGGTACGGCTATGGCTACACCTTC.